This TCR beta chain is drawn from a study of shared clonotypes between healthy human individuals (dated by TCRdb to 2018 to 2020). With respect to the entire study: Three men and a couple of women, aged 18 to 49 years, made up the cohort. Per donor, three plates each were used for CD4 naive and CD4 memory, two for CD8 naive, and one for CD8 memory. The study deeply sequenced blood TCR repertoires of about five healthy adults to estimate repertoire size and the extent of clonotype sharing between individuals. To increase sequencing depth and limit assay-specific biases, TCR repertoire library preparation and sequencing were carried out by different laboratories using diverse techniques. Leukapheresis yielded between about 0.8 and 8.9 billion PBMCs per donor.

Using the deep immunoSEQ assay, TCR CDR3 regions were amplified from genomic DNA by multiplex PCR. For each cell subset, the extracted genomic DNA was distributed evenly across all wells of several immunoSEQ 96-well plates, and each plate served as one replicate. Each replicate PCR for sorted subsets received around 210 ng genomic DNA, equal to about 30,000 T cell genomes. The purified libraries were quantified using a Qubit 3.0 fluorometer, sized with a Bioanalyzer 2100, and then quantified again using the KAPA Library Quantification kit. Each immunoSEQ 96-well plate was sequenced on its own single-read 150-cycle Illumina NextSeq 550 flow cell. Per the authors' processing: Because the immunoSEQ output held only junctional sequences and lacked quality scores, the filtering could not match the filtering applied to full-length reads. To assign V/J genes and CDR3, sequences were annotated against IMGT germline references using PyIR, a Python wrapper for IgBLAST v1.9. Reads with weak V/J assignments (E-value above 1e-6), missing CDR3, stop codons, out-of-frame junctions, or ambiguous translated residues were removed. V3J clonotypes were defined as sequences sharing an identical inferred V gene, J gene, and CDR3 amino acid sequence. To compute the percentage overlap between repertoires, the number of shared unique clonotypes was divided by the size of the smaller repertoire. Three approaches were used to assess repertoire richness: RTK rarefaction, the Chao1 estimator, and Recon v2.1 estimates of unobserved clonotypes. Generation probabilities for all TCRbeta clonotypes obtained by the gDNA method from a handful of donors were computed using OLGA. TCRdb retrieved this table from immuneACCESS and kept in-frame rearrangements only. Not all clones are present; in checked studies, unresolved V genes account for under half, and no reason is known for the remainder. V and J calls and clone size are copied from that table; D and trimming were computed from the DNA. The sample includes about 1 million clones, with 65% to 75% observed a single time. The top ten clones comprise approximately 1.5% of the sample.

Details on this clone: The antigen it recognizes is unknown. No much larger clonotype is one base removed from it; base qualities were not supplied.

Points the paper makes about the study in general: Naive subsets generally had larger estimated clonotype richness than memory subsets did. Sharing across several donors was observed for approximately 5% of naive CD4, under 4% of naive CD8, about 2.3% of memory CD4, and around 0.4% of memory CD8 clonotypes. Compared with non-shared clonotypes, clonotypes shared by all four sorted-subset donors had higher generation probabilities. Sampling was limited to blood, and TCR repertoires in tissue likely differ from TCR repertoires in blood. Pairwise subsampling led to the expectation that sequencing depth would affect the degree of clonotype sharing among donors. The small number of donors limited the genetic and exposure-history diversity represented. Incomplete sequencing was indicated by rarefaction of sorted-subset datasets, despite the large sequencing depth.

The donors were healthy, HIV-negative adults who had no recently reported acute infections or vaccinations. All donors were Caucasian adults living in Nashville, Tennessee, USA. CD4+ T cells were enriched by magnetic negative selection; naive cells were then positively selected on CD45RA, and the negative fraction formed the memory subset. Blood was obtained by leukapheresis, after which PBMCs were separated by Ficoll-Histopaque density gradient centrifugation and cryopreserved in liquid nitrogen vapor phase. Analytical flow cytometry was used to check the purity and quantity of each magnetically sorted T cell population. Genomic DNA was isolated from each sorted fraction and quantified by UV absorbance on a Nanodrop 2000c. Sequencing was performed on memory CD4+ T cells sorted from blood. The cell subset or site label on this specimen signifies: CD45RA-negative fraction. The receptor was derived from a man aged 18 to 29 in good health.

The DNA sequence reads TGTGCCAGCAGCGCAGGGGGGCAGAACTATGGCTACACCTTC. Its protein is CASSAGGQNYGYTF. In this chain, TRBV9 is recombined with TRBJ1-2, with 7 bases aligning to TRBD1. The CDR1 and CDR2 encoded by the germline V gene are SGDLS and YYNGEE. The CDR3 covers 14 residues, taking in both the cysteine and the phenylalanine. Just the 42-base CDR3 DNA is kept, in frame starting at base 1. Germline trimming: 3 bases from V, 2 bases from J; junction bases outside gene matches: 4.